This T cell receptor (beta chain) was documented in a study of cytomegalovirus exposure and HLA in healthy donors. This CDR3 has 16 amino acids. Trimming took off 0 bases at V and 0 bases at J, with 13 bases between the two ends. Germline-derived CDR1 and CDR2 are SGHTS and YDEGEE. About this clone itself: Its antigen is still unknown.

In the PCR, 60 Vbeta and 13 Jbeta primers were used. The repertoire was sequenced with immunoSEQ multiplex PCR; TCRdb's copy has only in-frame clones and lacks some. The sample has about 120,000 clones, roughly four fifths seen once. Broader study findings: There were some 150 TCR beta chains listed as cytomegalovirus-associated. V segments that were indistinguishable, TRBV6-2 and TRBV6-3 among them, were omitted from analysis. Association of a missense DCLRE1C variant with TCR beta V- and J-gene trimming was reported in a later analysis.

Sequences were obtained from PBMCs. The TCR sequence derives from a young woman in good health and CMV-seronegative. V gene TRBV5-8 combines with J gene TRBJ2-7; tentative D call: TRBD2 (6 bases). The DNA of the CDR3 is TGTGCCAGCAGCTTGGTTCGGGGACTTCACTCCTACGAGCAGTACTTC. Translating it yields CASSLVRGLHSYEQYF.